These 2 T cell receptor beta chains originate from one sample sequenced in a study of shared clonotypes between healthy human individuals (dated by TCRdb to between 2020 and 2021). The library came from the immunoSEQ multiplex PCR assay. TCRdb obtained this table from immuneACCESS and retained in-frame rearrangements with V and J assigned. These tables miss some clones; where compared with another copy, unresolved V genes account for less than half of the shortfall, and the remainder is unexplained. The sample records about 2.2 million clones, more than 85% of which are singletons. Under 2% of the sample rests with the top ten. CD8 naive samples were obtained by positive selection for CCR7 among CD45RO-negative cells, yielding a CD45RA+CCR7+ population from which TemRA cells were excluded. The specimen was naive CD8+ T cells from PBMCs. The meaning of the sample's cell subset or site label: CD45RA+CCR7+. The source is a man aged 18 to 30 in good health. Some clones in this sample may be carry-over from other donors' samples.

The CDR3 DNA follows: TGTGCCACCAGCAGAGATCCCGGACGGTTGAACACTGAAGCTTTCTTT. Translating gives CATSRDPGRLNTEAFF. The chain uses TRBV15 and TRBJ1-1; D uncertain. Trimming took 0 bases from V and 0 from J, leaving 11 bases between them. The CDR3 loop spans 16 amino acids. Germline lookup yields CDR1 LNHNV and CDR2 YYDKDF (reference sequence).

This clone was observed a single time. The V and J genes are TRBV6-1 and TRBJ2-1; TRBD2 agrees at 13 bases. The CDR3 is 17 amino acids. V was pared by 2 bases and J by 4 bases, with 5 bases of the junction left unmatched. Germline V gene sequence: CDR1 MNHNS, CDR2 SASEGT. The chain's CDR3 is CASSEWELAGGYNEQFF. The CDR3 bases are TGTGCCAGCAGTGAATGGGAACTAGCGGGAGGGTACAATGAGCAGTTCTTC.